This T cell receptor beta chain stems from a study of beta chain features in type 1 diabetes. Study background: All samples yielded some 110 million examined sorted cells.

As concerns this clone: Its specificity is not known. Other DNA sequences in the same sample also yield this CDR3.

TCRB transcripts that were expressed got sequenced, as all of the isolated RNA had been reverse transcribed. An average roughly 3.6 million reads came from naive, central memory and regulatory T cell samples. Sequencing was performed with immunoSEQ multiplex PCR; in TCRdb, only in-frame clones are kept and a portion is missing. This table has a few hundred thousand clones, approximately 16% appearing once. Study-level points and caveats: Compared with healthy donors, patients appeared to share more similar naive, central memory and regulatory TCRB repertoires. Shortening of TCRB CDR3s, moderate but significant, appeared in all four CD4+ subsets of Type 1 diabetes patients.

Trimming left V 3 bases short and J 6 bases short, with 7 bases between. CDR3 length: 12 amino acids. The germline V gene encodes CDR1 LNHNV and CDR2 YYDKDF (reference sequence). Sequenced sample: naive CD4+ T cells from blood. This receptor was obtained from a young man with type 1 diabetes. This chain connects TRBV15 to TRBJ2-3; maybe TRBD2 (6 bases). In DNA, the CDR3 is TGTGCCACCAGCAGGGCGGGGGATACGCAGTATTTT. Residues: CATSRAGDTQYF.